This T cell receptor beta chain is drawn from a study of T cell repertoires in cytomegalovirus infection. Trimming removed 2 bases at V and 1 base at J, with 9 bases between. This CDR3 is built from 15 residues. Germline V CDR1 and CDR2: MDHEN, SYDVKM. In TCRdb, the reads were re-called with MiXCR into one record per CDR3 protein. Of 750,000 to 900,000 distinct CDR3 sequences listed, about 29% are singletons. Regarding this clonotype: The antigen remains undetermined.

The receptor comes from a human donor in good health (CMV status not recorded). Some clones in this sample may be carry-over from other donors' samples. This rearrangement joins TRBV28 to TRBJ1-5; D gene ambiguous. The sample here was cultured CD8+ T cells from PBMCs, taken from culture after CMV antigen stimulation. The CDR3 loop is CASSLRGSSNQPQHF. CDR3 coding DNA: TGTGCCAGCAGTTTAAGAGGTTCGAGCAATCAGCCCCAGCATTTT.